The rows below give T cell receptor beta chains drawn from one sample of a study of cytomegalovirus exposure and HLA in healthy donors. The table came from immunoSEQ multiplex PCR; TCRdb's copy has only in-frame clones and leaves some out. Its table lists roughly 30,000 clones. Sample: PBMCs. The receptors were sampled from a woman between 40 and 55 years old in good health and CMV-seropositive. Each CDR3 is given with its conserved first and last residue. The D gene is left open where the match is weak.

CDR3,DNA,V,J,D
CASSPGQGDEQYF,TGTGCCAGCAGCCCTGGACAGGGTGACGAGCAGTACTTC,TRBV28,TRBJ2-7,TRBD1
CASSIGPLEHNEQFF,TGTGCCAGTAGTATAGGCCCACTAGAACACAATGAGCAGTTCTTC,TRBV19,TRBJ2-1,-
CASSPPVQGETQYF,TGTGCCAGCTCACCACCGGTCCAGGGCGAGACCCAGTACTTC,TRBV18,TRBJ2-5,-
CASSPGLAGARGETQYF,TGCGCCAGCAGCCCGGGACTAGCGGGAGCGAGGGGAGAGACCCAGTACTTC,TRBV5-1,TRBJ2-5,TRBD2
CASSPELSGRVQYF,TGTGCCAGCAGCCCAGAGCTAAGCGGGAGGGTGCAGTATTTT,TRBV7-3,TRBJ2-3,TRBD2
CASTLLAGGYEQYF,TGTGCCAGCACCTTACTAGCGGGAGGCTACGAGCAGTACTTC,TRBV2,TRBJ2-7,TRBD2
CAWSVQGKNIQYF,TGTGCCTGGAGTGTACAGGGGAAAAACATTCAGTACTTC,TRBV30,TRBJ2-4,TRBD1
CASSLEVGTSYNEQFF,TGCGCCAGCAGCTTGGAAGTCGGGACATCCTACAATGAGCAGTTCTTC,TRBV5-1,TRBJ2-1,-
CASTQGLGKAFF,TGTGCCAGCACCCAGGGGTTGGGAAAAGCTTTCTTT,TRBV2,TRBJ1-1,-
CASSFRTGGNTEAFF,TGTGCCAGCAGTTTCCGGACAGGAGGGAACACTGAAGCTTTCTTT,TRBV6-5,TRBJ1-1,TRBD1
CASSKIGTERGYTF,TGTGCCAGCAGTAAGATAGGGACTGAGAGGGGCTACACCTTC,TRBV28,TRBJ1-2,-
CASRGQSNQPQHF,TGTGCCAGCAGAGGACAGAGCAATCAGCCCCAGCATTTT,TRBV7-2,TRBJ1-5,-
CASSYILAEGYEQYF,TGTGCCAGCAGCTACATACTAGCGGAGGGCTACGAGCAGTACTTC,TRBV28,TRBJ2-7,TRBD2
CASSRGTGKDPTYF,TGTGCCAGCAGTCGAGGTACCGGGAAAGATCCCACATATTTT,TRBV28,TRBJ1-3,-
CASSSGGSLLNTGELFF,TGTGCCAGCAGCTCGGGGGGGTCCCTTCTAAACACCGGGGAGCTGTTTTTT,TRBV5-4,TRBJ2-2,TRBD2
CASSLLFAGDKDGYTF,TGTGCCAGCAGCTTATTGTTTGCAGGGGATAAGGATGGCTACACCTTC,TRBV7-9,TRBJ1-2,-
CASSSLAAPGELFF,TGTGCCAGCAGTTCTCTAGCAGCGCCCGGGGAGCTGTTTTTT,TRBV28,TRBJ2-2,-
CASGRASSYEQYF,TGTGCCAGCGGGAGGGCCTCCTCCTACGAGCAGTACTTC,TRBV5-6,TRBJ2-7,TRBD2
CASSPGRLRNLYEQYF,TGTGCCAGTAGTCCCGGTAGGTTGCGGAACCTCTACGAGCAGTACTTC,TRBV19,TRBJ2-7,-
CSALRGLEQYF,TGCAGTGCTTTAAGGGGTCTCGAGCAGTACTTC,TRBV20-1,TRBJ2-7,-
CASRSRGVGEAFF,TGTGCCAGCAGGAGCCGGGGTGTGGGGGAAGCTTTCTTT,TRBV25-1,TRBJ1-1,-
CASSRSQGAFYGYTF,TGTGCCAGCAGCCGTTCGCAGGGGGCCTTCTATGGCTACACCTTC,TRBV5-5,TRBJ1-2,TRBD1
CASSSTSGRSYEQYF,TGCGCCAGCAGCTCCACTAGCGGGCGCTCCTACGAGCAGTACTTC,TRBV5-1,TRBJ2-7,TRBD2
CAWTPNRWSTEAFF,TGTGCCTGGACCCCGAATAGGTGGAGCACTGAAGCTTTCTTT,TRBV30,TRBJ1-1,-
CAWSDTGRGANVLTF,TGTGCCTGGAGTGATACAGGGAGAGGGGCCAACGTCCTGACTTTC,TRBV30,TRBJ2-6,-
CASSNVGGNEQFF,TGTGCCAGCTCCAATGTGGGAGGAAATGAGCAGTTCTTC,TRBV7-3,TRBJ2-1,-
CASSLGQGTYEQYF,TGTGCCAGCAGCCTGGGACAGGGGACCTACGAGCAGTACTTC,TRBV4-2,TRBJ2-7,TRBD1
CASSQATGTYEQYF,TGTGCCAGCAGCCAAGCGACAGGGACCTACGAGCAGTACTTC,TRBV14,TRBJ2-7,TRBD1
CSVAPRTGSNTEAFF,TGCAGCGTTGCTCCTAGAACGGGATCGAACACTGAAGCTTTCTTT,TRBV29-1,TRBJ1-1,-
CASRGLAATSYEQYF,TGTGCCAGCAGGGGACTAGCGGCGACGTCCTACGAGCAGTACTTC,TRBV28,TRBJ2-7,TRBD2
CASSQTSGSGELFF,TGTGCCAGCAGCCAGACTAGCGGGTCCGGGGAGCTGTTTTTT,TRBV5-6,TRBJ2-2,TRBD2
CASSPPGHFYEQYF,TGTGCCAGCTCCCCCCCAGGACACTTCTACGAGCAGTACTTC,TRBV18,TRBJ2-7,-
CATKDRVSGANVLTF,TGTGCCACCAAGGACAGGGTCTCTGGGGCCAACGTCCTGACTTTC,TRBV19,TRBJ2-6,TRBD1
CASSIGPLEGNEQFF,TGTGCCAGTAGTATAGGACCACTCGAGGGCAATGAGCAGTTCTTC,TRBV19,TRBJ2-1,-
CASSPWGDEAFF,TGTGCCAGCAGTCCGTGGGGAGACGAAGCTTTCTTT,TRBV6-1,TRBJ1-1,-
CSARWRGSYNEQFF,TGCAGCGCACGGTGGCGGGGTTCCTACAATGAGCAGTTCTTC,TRBV29-1,TRBJ2-1,-
CASRGSLYEQYF,TGTGCCAGCAGAGGGAGCCTATACGAGCAGTACTTC,TRBV2,TRBJ2-7,-
CAISNPGILYEQYF,TGTGCCATCAGTAACCCCGGGATCCTCTACGAGCAGTACTTC,TRBV10-3,TRBJ2-7,-
CASSGYSSGANVLTF,TGTGCCAGCAGCGGGTACAGCTCTGGGGCCAACGTCCTGACTTTC,TRBV9,TRBJ2-6,-
CASSQIGLAGHEQFF,TGCGCCAGCAGCCAAATAGGACTAGCGGGACATGAGCAGTTCTTC,TRBV4-1,TRBJ2-1,TRBD2
CSVHTTGQNNNEQFF,TGCAGCGTTCATACGACAGGTCAGAACAACAATGAGCAGTTCTTC,TRBV29-1,TRBJ2-1,-